The rows below give T cell receptor beta chains drawn from one sample of a study of blood T cell repertoires in COVID-19. The method was immunoSEQ multiplex PCR; TCRdb's version includes in-frame clones alone and lacks a portion of them. Among around 480,000 clones listed, about 90% were seen once. The sequenced sample consisted of PBMCs or T cells enriched from blood (not recorded which). The receptors were gathered from a young woman who had recovered from COVID-19. Each CDR3 is given with its conserved first and last residue. D genes are given only for firm matches. Clone size appears in some rows only: once, few, many, or a class for an expanded clone.

>-|TRBV15|TRBJ1-2|-
TGTGCCACCAGCCTTGGGGGGAAGGGCAGGGATGGCTACACCTTC
CATSLGGKGRDGYTF
>TRBD2|TRBV5-4|TRBJ2-3|-
TGTGCCAGCAGCTTTCTCGGGGGGGGCACAGATACGCAGTATTTT
CASSFLGGGTDTQYF
>-|TRBV27|TRBJ2-7|once
TGTGCCAGCAGTTCTTACAGGATTCATGAGCAGTACTTC
CASSSYRIHEQYF
>-|TRBV6-4|TRBJ1-2|-
TGTGCCAGCAGTGACTCAGCGGGGGGCGATGGCTACACCTTC
CASSDSAGGDGYTF
>-|TRBV7-6|TRBJ1-4|-
TGTGCCAGCAGCCAAGGGGTGGAAAAACTGTTTTTT
CASSQGVEKLFF
>TRBD2|TRBV11-2|TRBJ2-3|once
TGTGCCAGCAGGCGCCTACTAGCGAGAGGTTTTGCAGATACGCAGTATTTT
CASRRLLARGFADTQYF
>-|TRBV15|TRBJ2-3|once
TGTGCCACCAGCTTAGAGGGAGGAGACACAGATACGCAGTATTTT
CATSLEGGDTDTQYF
>-|TRBV3-1/TRBV3-2|TRBJ1-1|-
TGTGCCAGCAGCCTCAAGGGCGGGGGGCGGACTGAAGCTTTCTTT
CASSLKGGGRTEAFF
>-|TRBV7-8|TRBJ1-1|-
TGTGCCAGCAGCCGGACCGACAGCGCGAACACTGAAGCTTTCTTT
CASSRTDSANTEAFF
>TRBD2|TRBV7-8|TRBJ2-3|-
TGTGCCAGCAGCTCTACTCTAGCGGGGGGGTGGACAGATACGCAGTATTTT
CASSSTLAGGWTDTQYF
>-|TRBV12-5|TRBJ1-1|-
TGTGCTAGTGGTTTGGCAGGGATCCTCACTGAAGCTTTCTTT
CASGLAGILTEAFF
>-|TRBV7-9|TRBJ2-7|-
TGTGCCAGCAGCTTAGAAGAGCTTGAGCAGTACTTC
CASSLEELEQYF
>TRBD1|TRBV30|TRBJ2-7|-
TGTGCCTGGCTTCTTCCGGGGACAGGGGGATACGAGCAGTACTTC
CAWLLPGTGGYEQYF
>-|TRBV27|TRBJ2-7|once
TGTGCCAGCAGTATAAACCCCGCTATCCGGGAGCAGTACTTC
CASSINPAIREQYF
>-|TRBV28|TRBJ1-5|few
TGTGCCAGCAGTTTAACAGCAGGGTGGCAGCCCCAGCATTTT
CASSLTAGWQPQHF
>-|TRBV27|TRBJ1-4|once
TGTGCCAGCAGTTTATCGCAGGGGCGCTTTGAAAAACTGTTTTTT
CASSLSQGRFEKLFF
>-|TRBV4-2|TRBJ1-1|-
TGTGCCAGCAGCCAAGGCGAGGGCGAGAACACTGAAGCTTTCTTT
CASSQGEGENTEAFF